This T cell receptor beta chain came from a study of shared clonotypes between healthy human individuals. About the research overall: Each donor contributed plates that comprised three CD4 naive, three CD4 memory, two CD8 naive and one CD8 memory. Study observations and caveats: The authors expected sequencing depth to affect clonotype sharing among donors.

Germline CDR1 and CDR2: LGHNA and YNFKEQ. The CDR3 has 15 residues. Deletions cut 1 base from V and 9 bases from J, with 13 bases between. Points on this clone: Its specificity is not known.

Sequencing was performed with immunoSEQ multiplex PCR; in TCRdb, only in-frame clones are kept and a portion is missing. This sample carries 2 million to 3 million clones, 93% of them seen once, and the ten largest clones take 0.36%. The specimen was naive CD4+ T cells from PBMCs. The subset: CD45RA+ positively selected. The chain employs TRBV4-2 and TRBJ1-6; the D gene is possibly TRBD1 (5 bases). The sequence came from a man younger than 35 in good health. Some clones in this sample may be carry-over from other donors' samples. DNA of the CDR3: TGTGCCAGCAGCCAAGGAACGGCCAGGGTTTCACCCCTCCACTTT. Its protein product is CASSQGTARVSPLHF.